This T cell receptor beta chain was documented in a study of T cell responses to AZD1222 COVID-19 vaccine. The assay was immunoSEQ multiplex PCR, and TCRdb's table has in-frame clones only and misses some. The data show 100,000 to 150,000 clones, with 75% to 90% seen just once and 5% to 6% held by the top ten. Trimming left V 6 bases short and J 7 bases short, with 16 bases between. Germline CDR1 reads MNHEY; CDR2 reads SVGAGI. The CDR3 extends over 14 amino acids. The sample was peripheral blood, taken on day 0 of AZD1222 vaccination. The origin of this receptor is an adult in good health. The chain combines TRBV6-5 with TRBJ1-5; D remains ambiguous. CDR3 protein: CASSHDRREQPQHF. The CDR3 DNA is TGTGCCAGCAGCCACGATCGGAGGGAACAGCCCCAGCATTTT.